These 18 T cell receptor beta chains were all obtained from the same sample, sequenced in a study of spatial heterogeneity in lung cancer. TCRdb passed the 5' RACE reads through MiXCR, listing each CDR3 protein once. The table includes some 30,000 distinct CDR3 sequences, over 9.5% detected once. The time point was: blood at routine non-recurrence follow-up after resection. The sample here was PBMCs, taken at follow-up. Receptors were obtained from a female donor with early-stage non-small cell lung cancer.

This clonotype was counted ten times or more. The CDR3 nucleotides are TGTGCCAGCAGCTTACCGGGGTTCGAGCAGTACTTC. Protein sequence: CASSLPGFEQYF. The chain is built from TRBV11-1 and TRBJ2-7; possible D gene TRBD2, 5 bases. Trimming took 2 bases from V and 6 from J, leaving 8 bases between them. Germline lookup yields CDR1 SGHAT and CDR2 FQDESV (reference sequence). The CDR3 is made up of 12 amino acids.

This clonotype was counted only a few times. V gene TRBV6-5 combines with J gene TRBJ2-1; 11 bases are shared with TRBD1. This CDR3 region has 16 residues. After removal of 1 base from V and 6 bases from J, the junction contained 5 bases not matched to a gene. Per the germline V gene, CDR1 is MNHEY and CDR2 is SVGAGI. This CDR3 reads CASSYLLGQGANEQFF. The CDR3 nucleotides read TGTGCCAGCAGTTACTTATTAGGACAGGGGGCCAATGAGCAGTTCTTC.

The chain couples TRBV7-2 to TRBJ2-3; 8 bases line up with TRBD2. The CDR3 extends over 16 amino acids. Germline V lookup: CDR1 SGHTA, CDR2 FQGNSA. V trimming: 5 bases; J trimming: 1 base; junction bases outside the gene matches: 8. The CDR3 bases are TGTGCCAGCAGCCTTAGTGGAGCGGGGGGCACAGATACGCAGTATTTT. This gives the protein CASSLSGAGGTDTQYF. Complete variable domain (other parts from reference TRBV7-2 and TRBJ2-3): GAGVSQSPSNKVTEKGKDVELRCDPISGHTALYWYRQSLGQGLEFLIYFQGNSAPDKSGLPSDRFSAERTGGSVSTLTIQRTQQEDSAVYLCASSLSGAGGTDTQYFGPGTRLTVL.

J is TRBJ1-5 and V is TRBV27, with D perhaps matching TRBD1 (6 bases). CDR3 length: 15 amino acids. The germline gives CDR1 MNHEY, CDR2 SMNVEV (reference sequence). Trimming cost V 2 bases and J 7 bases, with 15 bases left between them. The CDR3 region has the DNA TGTGCCAGCAGTTTAGAAGGGGGGTCCGGCCAGCCCCAGCATTTT. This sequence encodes CASSLEGGSGQPQHF.

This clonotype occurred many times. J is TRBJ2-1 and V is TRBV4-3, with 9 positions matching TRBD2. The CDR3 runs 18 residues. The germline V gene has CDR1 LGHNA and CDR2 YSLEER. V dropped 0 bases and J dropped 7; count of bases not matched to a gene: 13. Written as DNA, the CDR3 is TGCGCCAGCAGCCAAGAAATGGGGCGGGGGGGCCGAGGGAATGAGCAGTTCTTC. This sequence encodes CASSQEMGRGGRGNEQFF.

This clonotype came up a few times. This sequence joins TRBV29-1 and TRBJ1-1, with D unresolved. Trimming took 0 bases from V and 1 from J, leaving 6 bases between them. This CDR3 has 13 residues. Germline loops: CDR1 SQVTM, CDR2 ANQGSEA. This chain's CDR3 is CSVEDLENTEAFF. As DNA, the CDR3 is TGCAGCGTTGAAGATCTGGAGAACACTGAAGCTTTCTTT.

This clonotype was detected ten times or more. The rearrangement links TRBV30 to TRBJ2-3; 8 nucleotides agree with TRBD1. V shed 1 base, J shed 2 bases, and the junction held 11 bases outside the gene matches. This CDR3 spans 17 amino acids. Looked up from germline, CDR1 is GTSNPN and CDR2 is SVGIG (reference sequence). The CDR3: CAWSDPRQGTTTDTQYF. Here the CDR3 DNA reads TGTGCCTGGAGTGACCCCCGACAGGGGACAACCACAGATACGCAGTATTTT.

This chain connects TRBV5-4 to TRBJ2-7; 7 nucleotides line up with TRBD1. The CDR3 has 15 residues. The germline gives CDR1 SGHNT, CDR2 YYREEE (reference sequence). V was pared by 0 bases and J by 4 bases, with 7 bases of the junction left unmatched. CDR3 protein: CASSLERGGGYEQYF. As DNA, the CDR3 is TGTGCCAGCAGCTTGGAGCGAGGGGGCGGTTACGAGCAGTACTTC. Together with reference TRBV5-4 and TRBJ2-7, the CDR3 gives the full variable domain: ETGVTQSPTHLIKTRGQQVTLRCSSQSGHNTVSWYQQALGQGPQFIFQYYREEENGRGNFPPRFSGLQFPNYSSELNVNALELDDSALYLCASSLERGGGYEQYFGPGTRLTVT.

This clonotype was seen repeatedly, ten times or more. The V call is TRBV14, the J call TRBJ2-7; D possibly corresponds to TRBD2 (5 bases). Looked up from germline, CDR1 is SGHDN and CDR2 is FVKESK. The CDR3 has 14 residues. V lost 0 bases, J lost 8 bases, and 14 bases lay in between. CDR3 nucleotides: TGTGCCAGCAGCCAAGATCAGACCACGGGAAAGCAGTACTTC. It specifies CASSQDQTTGKQYF.

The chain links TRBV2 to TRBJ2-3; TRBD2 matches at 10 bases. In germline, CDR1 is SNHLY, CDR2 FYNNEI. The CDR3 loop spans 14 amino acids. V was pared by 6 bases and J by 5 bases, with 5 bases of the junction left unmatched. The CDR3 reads CASRPGLALDTQYF. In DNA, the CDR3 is TGTGCCAGCAGGCCGGGACTAGCGTTAGATACGCAGTATTTT.

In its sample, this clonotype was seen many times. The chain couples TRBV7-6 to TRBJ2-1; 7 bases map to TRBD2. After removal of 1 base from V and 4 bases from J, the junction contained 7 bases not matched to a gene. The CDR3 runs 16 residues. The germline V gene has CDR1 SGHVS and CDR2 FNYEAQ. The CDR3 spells CASSLERSGEYNEQFF. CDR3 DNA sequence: TGTGCCAGCAGCTTAGAAAGAAGCGGGGAGTACAATGAGCAGTTCTTC.

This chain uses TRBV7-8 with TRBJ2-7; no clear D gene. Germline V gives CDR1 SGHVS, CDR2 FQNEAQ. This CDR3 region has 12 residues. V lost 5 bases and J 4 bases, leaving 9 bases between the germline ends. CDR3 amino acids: CASSPKGYEQYF. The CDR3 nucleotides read TGTGCCAGCAGCCCCAAAGGGTACGAGCAGTACTTC.

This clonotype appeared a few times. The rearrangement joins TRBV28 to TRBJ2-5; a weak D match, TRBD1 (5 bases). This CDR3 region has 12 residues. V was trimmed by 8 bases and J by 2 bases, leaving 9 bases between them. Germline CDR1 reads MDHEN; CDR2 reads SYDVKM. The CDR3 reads CASGHPQETQYF. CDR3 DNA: TGTGCCAGCGGACACCCACAAGAGACCCAGTACTTC.

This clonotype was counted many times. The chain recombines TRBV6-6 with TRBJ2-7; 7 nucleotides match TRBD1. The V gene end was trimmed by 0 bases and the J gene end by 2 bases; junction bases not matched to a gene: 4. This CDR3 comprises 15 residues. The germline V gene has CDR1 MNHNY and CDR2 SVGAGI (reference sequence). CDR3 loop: CASSYSDRPPYEQYF. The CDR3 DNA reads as TGTGCCAGCAGTTACTCGGACAGGCCACCCTACGAGCAGTACTTC.

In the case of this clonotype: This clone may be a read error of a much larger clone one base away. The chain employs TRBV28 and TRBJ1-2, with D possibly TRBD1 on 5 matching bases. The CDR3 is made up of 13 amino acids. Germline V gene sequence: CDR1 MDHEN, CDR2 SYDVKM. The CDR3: CASSIPGPRGYSF. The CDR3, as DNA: TGTGCCAGCAGTATTCCAGGCCCTAGGGGCTACTCCTTC.

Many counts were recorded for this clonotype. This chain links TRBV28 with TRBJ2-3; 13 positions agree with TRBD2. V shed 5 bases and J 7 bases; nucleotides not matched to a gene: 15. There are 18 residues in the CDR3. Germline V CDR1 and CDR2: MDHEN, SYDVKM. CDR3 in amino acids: CASSPHHFPTSGGHTQYF. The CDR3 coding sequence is TGTGCCAGCAGTCCTCACCATTTCCCGACTAGCGGGGGGCATACGCAGTATTTT. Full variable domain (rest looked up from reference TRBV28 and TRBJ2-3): DVKVTQSSRYLVKRTGEKVFLECVQDMDHENMFWYRQDPGLGLRLIYFSYDVKMKEKGDIPEGYSVSREKKERFSLILESASTNQTSMYLCASSPHHFPTSGGHTQYFGPGTRLTVL.

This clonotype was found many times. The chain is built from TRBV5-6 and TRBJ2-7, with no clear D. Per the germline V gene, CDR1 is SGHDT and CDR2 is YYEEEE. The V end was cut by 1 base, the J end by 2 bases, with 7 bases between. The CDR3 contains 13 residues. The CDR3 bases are TGTGCCAGCAGCTTGCAGAATACCTACGAGCAGTACTTC. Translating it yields CASSLQNTYEQYF.

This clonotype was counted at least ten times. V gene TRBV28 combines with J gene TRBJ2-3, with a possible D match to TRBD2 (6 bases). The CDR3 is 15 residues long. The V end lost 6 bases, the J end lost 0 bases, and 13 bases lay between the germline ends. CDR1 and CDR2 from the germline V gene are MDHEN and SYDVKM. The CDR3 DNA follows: TGTGCCAGCAGACCCGGGACTTCCAGCACAGATACGCAGTATTTT. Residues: CASRPGTSSTDTQYF.